These T cell receptor beta chains were read from a single sample in a study of blood T cell repertoires in COVID-19. Only in-frame clones appear in the TCRdb table, and some are missing; sequencing was by immunoSEQ multiplex PCR. The table lists around 120,000 clones, 65% to 75% of them singletons. Material: peripheral blood. These receptors originate from a man older than 75 with acute or convalescent COVID-19. The CDR3 runs from the conserved cysteine through the conserved F or W. The order of the fields is CDR3 protein, CDR3 DNA, D gene, clone size, V gene, J gene. D genes are given only for firm matches. Rows may omit the clone size; those that give it use once, few, many or a size class.

cdr3_aa: CASSPGTSGRINTGELFF
cdr3_nt: TGTGCCAGCTCACCCGGGACTAGCGGGAGGATTAACACCGGGGAGCTGTTTTTT
d_call: TRBD2
clone_size: -
v_call: TRBV18
j_call: TRBJ2-2

cdr3_aa: CASSLPGTGGEQYF
cdr3_nt: TGTGCCAGCTCACTTCCAGGGACAGGGGGCGAGCAGTACTTC
d_call: TRBD1
clone_size: once
v_call: TRBV18
j_call: TRBJ2-7

cdr3_aa: CASNSRGQRNNEQFF
cdr3_nt: TGTGCCAGCAATTCGCGGGGACAGCGAAACAATGAGCAGTTCTTC
d_call: -
clone_size: -
v_call: TRBV2
j_call: TRBJ2-1

cdr3_aa: CASARGPGELFF
cdr3_nt: TGTGCCAGCGCCAGGGGTCCCGGGGAGCTGTTTTTT
d_call: -
clone_size: few
v_call: TRBV28
j_call: TRBJ2-2

cdr3_aa: CASSKATISRTYRGHEKLFF
cdr3_nt: TGTGCCAGCAGCAAAGCGACAATCTCCCGGACGTACAGGGGTCATGAAAAACTGTTTTTT
d_call: -
clone_size: many
v_call: TRBV21-1
j_call: TRBJ1-4

cdr3_aa: CASSLSPGQAHPQHF
cdr3_nt: TGCGCCAGCAGCCTAAGCCCAGGACAGGCCCATCCCCAGCATTTT
d_call: TRBD1
clone_size: -
v_call: TRBV4-1
j_call: TRBJ1-5

cdr3_aa: CASSLDGGSTQETQYF
cdr3_nt: TGTGCCAGCAGCTTAGATGGCGGGAGCACCCAGGAGACCCAGTACTTC
d_call: TRBD2
clone_size: -
v_call: TRBV11-2
j_call: TRBJ2-5

cdr3_aa: CASTRTSSSYNEQFF
cdr3_nt: TGTGCCAGCACTCGGACTTCTAGCTCCTACAATGAGCAGTTCTTC
d_call: -
clone_size: -
v_call: TRBV6-5
j_call: TRBJ2-1

cdr3_aa: CASSYRLGLAVITGELFF
cdr3_nt: TGTGCCAGCAGTTACAGGCTGGGACTAGCGGTAATCACCGGGGAGCTGTTTTTT
d_call: TRBD2
clone_size: -
v_call: TRBV6-2/TRBV6-3
j_call: TRBJ2-2

cdr3_aa: CASSPTGSTDTQYF
cdr3_nt: TGTGCCAGCAGCCCTACAGGGAGCACAGATACGCAGTATTTT
d_call: -
clone_size: -
v_call: TRBV7-9
j_call: TRBJ2-3

cdr3_aa: CAISLDRNTEAFF
cdr3_nt: TGTGCCATCAGCTTGGACAGGAACACTGAAGCTTTCTTT
d_call: -
clone_size: -
v_call: TRBV10-3
j_call: TRBJ1-1

cdr3_aa: CASSPKWGGREFHEQFF
cdr3_nt: TGTGCCAGCAGCCCGAAATGGGGCGGGAGAGAGTTTCATGAGCAGTTCTTC
d_call: TRBD2
clone_size: -
v_call: TRBV7-8
j_call: TRBJ2-1

cdr3_aa: CASSSRGFTDTQYF
cdr3_nt: TGTGCCAGTAGTAGCAGGGGATTCACAGATACGCAGTATTTT
d_call: -
clone_size: few
v_call: TRBV19
j_call: TRBJ2-3

cdr3_aa: CASSPEVWQEQYF
cdr3_nt: TGTGCCAGCTCCCCAGAAGTTTGGCAAGAGCAGTACTTC
d_call: -
clone_size: -
v_call: TRBV12-3/TRBV12-4
j_call: TRBJ2-7

cdr3_aa: CAPVRQGAKGQYF
cdr3_nt: TGTGCCCCTGTGCGACAGGGGGCGAAAGGGCAGTACTTC
d_call: -
clone_size: many
v_call: TRBV21-1
j_call: TRBJ2-7

cdr3_aa: CASSVSAGGNTEAFF
cdr3_nt: TGTGCCAGCAGCGTGTCGGCAGGGGGGAACACTGAAGCTTTCTTT
d_call: TRBD1
clone_size: -
v_call: TRBV9
j_call: TRBJ1-1

cdr3_aa: CASSLGRSTGELFF
cdr3_nt: TGTGCCAGCAGCTTAGGGAGGTCGACTGGGGAGCTGTTTTTT
d_call: -
clone_size: -
v_call: TRBV5-4
j_call: TRBJ2-2

cdr3_aa: CAISGAENSPLHF
cdr3_nt: TGTGCCATCAGTGGGGCAGAGAATTCACCCCTCCACTTT
d_call: -
clone_size: few
v_call: TRBV10-3
j_call: TRBJ1-6

cdr3_aa: CASSSPTGANQETQYF
cdr3_nt: TGTGCCAGCAGCTCCCCGACAGGGGCGAACCAAGAGACCCAGTACTTC
d_call: TRBD1
clone_size: -
v_call: TRBV5-6
j_call: TRBJ2-5

cdr3_aa: CASSLRDLHNEQFF
cdr3_nt: TGTGCCAGCAGCTTACGGGACTTACACAATGAGCAGTTCTTC
d_call: -
clone_size: many
v_call: TRBV7-9
j_call: TRBJ2-1

cdr3_aa: CASSVGHSAYNEQFF
cdr3_nt: TGTGCCAGCAGCGTAGGCCATTCGGCCTACAATGAGCAGTTCTTC
d_call: -
clone_size: once
v_call: TRBV9
j_call: TRBJ2-1

cdr3_aa: CASSLGGTAYYEQYF
cdr3_nt: TGCGCCAGCAGCTTGGGGGGGACAGCATACTACGAGCAGTACTTC
d_call: TRBD1
clone_size: -
v_call: TRBV5-1
j_call: TRBJ2-7

cdr3_aa: CASSSQIPLHF
cdr3_nt: TGTGCCAGCAGTTCCCAGATTCCCCTCCACTTT
d_call: -
clone_size: few
v_call: TRBV28
j_call: TRBJ1-6

cdr3_aa: CASSTGLGQAPYEQYF
cdr3_nt: TGCGCCAGCAGCACGGGATTAGGACAGGCACCCTACGAGCAGTACTTC
d_call: TRBD1
clone_size: -
v_call: TRBV4-3
j_call: TRBJ2-7

cdr3_aa: CASKRDRTPETQYF
cdr3_nt: TGTGCCAGCAAGCGGGACCGGACCCCAGAGACCCAGTACTTC
d_call: TRBD2
clone_size: many
v_call: TRBV2
j_call: TRBJ2-5

cdr3_aa: CASSLIPGQGVYGYTF
cdr3_nt: TGTGCCAGCAGTTTAATACCGGGACAGGGTGTCTATGGCTACACCTTC
d_call: TRBD1
clone_size: few
v_call: TRBV28
j_call: TRBJ1-2

cdr3_aa: CASSRNLAGGRYEQYF
cdr3_nt: TGTGCCAGCAGCCGAAACCTAGCGGGAGGCCGCTACGAGCAGTACTTC
d_call: TRBD2
clone_size: -
v_call: TRBV6-6
j_call: TRBJ2-7

cdr3_aa: CASSFGRLGQFF
cdr3_nt: TGTGCCAGCAGTTTTGGGAGACTCGGGCAGTTCTTC
d_call: -
clone_size: -
v_call: TRBV12-3/TRBV12-4
j_call: TRBJ2-1

cdr3_aa: CAWEESFGTGNTEAFF
cdr3_nt: TGTGCCTGGGAAGAAAGCTTTGGGACAGGGAACACTGAAGCTTTCTTT
d_call: TRBD1
clone_size: -
v_call: TRBV30
j_call: TRBJ1-1

cdr3_aa: CASSHAGERTEAFF
cdr3_nt: TGCGCCAGCAGCCATGCAGGGGAAAGGACTGAAGCTTTCTTT
d_call: -
clone_size: -
v_call: TRBV4-3
j_call: TRBJ1-1

cdr3_aa: CASSISAGRAEAFF
cdr3_nt: TGTGCCAGTAGTATATCCGCGGGACGGGCTGAAGCTTTCTTT
d_call: -
clone_size: few
v_call: TRBV19
j_call: TRBJ1-1

cdr3_aa: CASSLAGQNYGYTF
cdr3_nt: TGTGCCAGCAGCTTGGCGGGACAAAACTATGGCTACACCTTC
d_call: -
clone_size: -
v_call: TRBV5-8
j_call: TRBJ1-2

cdr3_aa: CASIRDRSTDTQYF
cdr3_nt: TGTGCCTCCATCCGGGACAGGAGCACAGATACGCAGTATTTT
d_call: TRBD1
clone_size: -
v_call: TRBV6-5
j_call: TRBJ2-3

cdr3_aa: CASGLGLAGGNEQFF
cdr3_nt: TGTGCTAGTGGTCTGGGACTAGCGGGAGGGAATGAGCAGTTCTTC
d_call: TRBD2
clone_size: -
v_call: TRBV12-5
j_call: TRBJ2-1

cdr3_aa: CASSFGQGVEKLFF
cdr3_nt: TGTGCCAGCAGCTTCGGACAGGGCGTCGAAAAACTGTTTTTT
d_call: TRBD1
clone_size: -
v_call: TRBV7-9
j_call: TRBJ1-4

cdr3_aa: CASSRDRDLYNEQFF
cdr3_nt: TGTGCCAGCTCAAGGGACAGGGACCTCTACAATGAGCAGTTCTTC
d_call: TRBD1
clone_size: -
v_call: TRBV18
j_call: TRBJ2-1

cdr3_aa: CASSFQRASPDTQYF
cdr3_nt: TGTGCCAGCAGCTTTCAGCGGGCCAGCCCAGATACGCAGTATTTT
d_call: -
clone_size: -
v_call: TRBV11-2
j_call: TRBJ2-3

cdr3_aa: CAISYRGENEQFF
cdr3_nt: TGTGCCATCAGTTACAGGGGTGAGAATGAGCAGTTCTTC
d_call: TRBD1
clone_size: -
v_call: TRBV10-3
j_call: TRBJ2-1

cdr3_aa: CASTLGGWDEKLFF
cdr3_nt: TGTGCCAGCACCCTGGGAGGGTGGGACGAAAAACTGTTTTTT
d_call: -
clone_size: -
v_call: TRBV28
j_call: TRBJ1-4

cdr3_aa: CASSQLRAGANEQYF
cdr3_nt: TGTGCCAGCAGTCAGCTACGAGCGGGAGCCAACGAGCAGTACTTC
d_call: TRBD2
clone_size: -
v_call: TRBV6-2/TRBV6-3
j_call: TRBJ2-7

cdr3_aa: CASSGFSYTEAFF
cdr3_nt: TGTGCCTCCTCGGGGTTTTCGTACACTGAAGCTTTCTTT
d_call: -
clone_size: -
v_call: TRBV10-3
j_call: TRBJ1-1

cdr3_aa: CASSLGAYGYTF
cdr3_nt: TGTGCCAGCAGTTTAGGAGCCTATGGCTACACCTTC
d_call: -
clone_size: -
v_call: TRBV28
j_call: TRBJ1-2

cdr3_aa: CASSRSGVDEQYF
cdr3_nt: TGTGCCAGCAGTCGTTCCGGGGTTGACGAGCAGTACTTC
d_call: -
clone_size: -
v_call: TRBV28
j_call: TRBJ2-7

cdr3_aa: CASSLTSSGRGSNEQFF
cdr3_nt: TGTGCCAGCAGCCTAACTAGTAGCGGGAGGGGGTCTAATGAGCAGTTCTTC
d_call: TRBD2
clone_size: -
v_call: TRBV7-2
j_call: TRBJ2-1

cdr3_aa: CASSDRGRSTDTQYF
cdr3_nt: TGTGCCAGCAGTGACAGGGGGAGGAGTACAGATACGCAGTATTTT
d_call: -
clone_size: -
v_call: TRBV2
j_call: TRBJ2-3

cdr3_aa: CASRLTSGTDTQYF
cdr3_nt: TGCGCCAGCAGACTGACTAGCGGCACAGATACGCAGTATTTT
d_call: TRBD2
clone_size: few
v_call: TRBV5-1
j_call: TRBJ2-3

cdr3_aa: CASSPRASGNYNEQFF
cdr3_nt: TGCGCCAGCAGCCCGAGGGCTAGCGGGAACTACAATGAGCAGTTCTTC
d_call: TRBD2
clone_size: -
v_call: TRBV4-3
j_call: TRBJ2-1

cdr3_aa: CASGVGGNYGYTF
cdr3_nt: TGTGCCAGCGGGGTTGGAGGAAACTATGGCTACACCTTC
d_call: -
clone_size: -
v_call: TRBV6-5
j_call: TRBJ1-2

cdr3_aa: CAISESTVTGGSETQYF
cdr3_nt: TGTGCCATCAGTGAGTCGACTGTTACAGGGGGCTCGGAGACCCAGTACTTC
d_call: TRBD1
clone_size: -
v_call: TRBV10-3
j_call: TRBJ2-5

cdr3_aa: CASSLLRGAGYEQYF
cdr3_nt: TGTGCCAGCAGTTTATTGCGGGGAGCGGGCTACGAGCAGTACTTC
d_call: -
clone_size: -
v_call: TRBV28
j_call: TRBJ2-7

cdr3_aa: CASSLDSRSYEQYF
cdr3_nt: TGCGCCAGCAGCTTGGACAGCCGCTCCTACGAGCAGTACTTC
d_call: -
clone_size: -
v_call: TRBV5-1
j_call: TRBJ2-7

cdr3_aa: CASSLSTEHEQYF
cdr3_nt: TGTGCCAGCAGTCTTTCTACAGAACACGAGCAGTACTTC
d_call: -
clone_size: -
v_call: TRBV7-9
j_call: TRBJ2-7

cdr3_aa: CASSEAAGGDEQYF
cdr3_nt: TGCGCCAGCAGTGAGGCCGCCGGGGGGGACGAGCAGTACTTC
d_call: TRBD2
clone_size: -
v_call: TRBV10-1
j_call: TRBJ2-7

cdr3_aa: CASSLIAGVHEQYF
cdr3_nt: TGTGCCAGCAGCTTAATAGCGGGAGTACACGAGCAGTACTTC
d_call: TRBD2
clone_size: -
v_call: TRBV7-8
j_call: TRBJ2-7

cdr3_aa: CASSLGGTAEAFF
cdr3_nt: TGTGCCAGCAGCTTGGGGGGGACAGCTGAAGCTTTCTTT
d_call: TRBD1
clone_size: -
v_call: TRBV5-6
j_call: TRBJ1-1

cdr3_aa: CASSPRDRVYVDEQFF
cdr3_nt: TGTGCCAGCAGCCCCCGGGACAGGGTATATGTTGATGAGCAGTTCTTC
d_call: TRBD1
clone_size: -
v_call: TRBV7-9
j_call: TRBJ2-1

cdr3_aa: CASSSEGGTYNEQFF
cdr3_nt: TGTGCCAGCAGCTCTGAGGGAGGGACATACAATGAGCAGTTCTTC
d_call: -
clone_size: -
v_call: TRBV5-6
j_call: TRBJ2-1

cdr3_aa: CASSPLSEFVTDTQYF
cdr3_nt: TGTGCCAGCAGCCCGCTTTCTGAGTTTGTCACAGATACGCAGTATTTT
d_call: -
clone_size: few
v_call: TRBV5-4
j_call: TRBJ2-3

cdr3_aa: CASSPTGGGRTGELFF
cdr3_nt: TGTGCCAGCAGCCCAACAGGGGGAGGAAGGACCGGGGAGCTGTTTTTT
d_call: TRBD1
clone_size: -
v_call: TRBV7-9
j_call: TRBJ2-2

cdr3_aa: CASSIRAGDQPQHF
cdr3_nt: TGTGCCAGTAGTATCAGGGCAGGGGATCAGCCCCAGCATTTT
d_call: -
clone_size: few
v_call: TRBV19
j_call: TRBJ1-5